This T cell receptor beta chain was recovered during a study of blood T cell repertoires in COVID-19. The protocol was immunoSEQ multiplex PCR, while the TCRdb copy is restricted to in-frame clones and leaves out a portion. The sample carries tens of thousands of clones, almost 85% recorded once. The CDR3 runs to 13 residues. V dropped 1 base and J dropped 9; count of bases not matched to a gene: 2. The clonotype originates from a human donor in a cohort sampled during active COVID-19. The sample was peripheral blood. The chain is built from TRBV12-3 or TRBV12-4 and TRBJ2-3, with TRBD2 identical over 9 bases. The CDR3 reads CASSLDGTSTQYF. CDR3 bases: TGTGCCAGCAGTTTAGACGGGACTAGCACGCAGTATTTT.